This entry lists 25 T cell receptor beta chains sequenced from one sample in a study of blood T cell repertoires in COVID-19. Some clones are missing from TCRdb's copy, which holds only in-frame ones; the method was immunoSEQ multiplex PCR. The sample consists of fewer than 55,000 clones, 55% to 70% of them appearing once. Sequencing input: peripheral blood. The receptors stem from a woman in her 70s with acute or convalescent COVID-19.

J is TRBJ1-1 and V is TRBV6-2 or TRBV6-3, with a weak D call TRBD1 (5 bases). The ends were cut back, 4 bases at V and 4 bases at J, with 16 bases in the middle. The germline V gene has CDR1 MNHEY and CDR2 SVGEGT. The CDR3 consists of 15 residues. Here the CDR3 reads CASSSLNQGPTEAFF. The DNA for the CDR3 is TGTGCCAGCAGTTCCCTTAATCAGGGTCCCACTGAAGCTTTCTTT.

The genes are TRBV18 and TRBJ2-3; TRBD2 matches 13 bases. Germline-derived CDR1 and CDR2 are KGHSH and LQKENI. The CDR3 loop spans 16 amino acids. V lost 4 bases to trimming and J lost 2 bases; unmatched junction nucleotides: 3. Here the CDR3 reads CASSHGLAGATDTQYF. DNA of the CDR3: TGTGCCAGCTCACATGGACTAGCGGGGGCCACAGATACGCAGTATTTT.

CDR3 amino acids: CASSVNPGDEQYF. The CDR3 bases are TGTGCCAGCAGCGTAAACCCGGGGGACGAGCAGTACTTC. The rearrangement links TRBV9 to TRBJ2-7, with D perhaps TRBD2 (6 bases). This CDR3 spans 13 amino acids. V was clipped by 1 base and J by 5 bases, with 10 bases between them. Looked up from germline, CDR1 is SGDLS and CDR2 is YYNGEE.

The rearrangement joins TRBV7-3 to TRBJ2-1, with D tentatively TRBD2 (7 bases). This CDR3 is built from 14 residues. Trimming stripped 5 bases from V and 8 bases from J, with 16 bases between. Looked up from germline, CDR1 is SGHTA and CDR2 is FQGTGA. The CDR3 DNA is TGTGCCAGCAGCCCAGGGGCGGGAGCGGATGAGCAGTTCTTC. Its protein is CASSPGAGADEQFF.

CDR3 coding DNA: TGTGCCAGCAGCTTTGGGACACCCCAAGAGACCCAGTACTTC. This codes for CASSFGTPQETQYF. V is TRBV7-2 and J is TRBJ2-5; possible D gene TRBD1, 6 bases. The V gene lost 3 bases and the J gene lost 1 base, with 9 bases spanning the gap. The CDR3 length is 14 residues. CDR1 SGHTA and CDR2 FQGNSA come from the germline V gene.

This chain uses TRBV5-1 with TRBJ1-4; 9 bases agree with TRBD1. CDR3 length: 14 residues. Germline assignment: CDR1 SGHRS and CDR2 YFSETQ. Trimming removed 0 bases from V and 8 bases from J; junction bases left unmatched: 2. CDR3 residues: CASSLGQGEEKLFF. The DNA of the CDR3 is TGCGCCAGCAGCTTGGGACAGGGGGAAGAAAAACTGTTTTTT.

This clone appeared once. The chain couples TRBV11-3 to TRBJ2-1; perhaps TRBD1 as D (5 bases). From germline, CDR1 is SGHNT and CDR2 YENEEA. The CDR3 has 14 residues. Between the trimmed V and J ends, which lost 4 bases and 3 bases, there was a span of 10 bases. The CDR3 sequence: CASSSRGHYNEQFF. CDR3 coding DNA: TGTGCCAGCAGCTCCCGCGGACACTACAATGAGCAGTTCTTC.

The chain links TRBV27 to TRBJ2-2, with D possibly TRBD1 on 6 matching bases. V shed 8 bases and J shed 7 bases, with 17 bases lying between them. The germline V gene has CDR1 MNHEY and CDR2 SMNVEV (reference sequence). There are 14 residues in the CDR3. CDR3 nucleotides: TGTGCCAGCTCCAAGGGCAGGGGAATCGGGGAGCTGTTTTTT. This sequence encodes CASSKGRGIGELFF.

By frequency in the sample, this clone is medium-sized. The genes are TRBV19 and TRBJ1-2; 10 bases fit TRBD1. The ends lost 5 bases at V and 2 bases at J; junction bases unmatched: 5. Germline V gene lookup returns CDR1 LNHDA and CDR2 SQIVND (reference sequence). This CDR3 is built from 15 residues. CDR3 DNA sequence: TGTGCCAGTAGTCCAGGGACAGGGGCCAACTATGGCTACACCTTC. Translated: CASSPGTGANYGYTF.

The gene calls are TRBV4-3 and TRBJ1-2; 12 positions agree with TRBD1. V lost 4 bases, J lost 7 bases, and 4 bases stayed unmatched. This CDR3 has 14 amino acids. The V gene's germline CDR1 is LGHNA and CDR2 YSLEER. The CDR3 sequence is CASSLGQGASGYTF. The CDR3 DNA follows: TGCGCCAGCAGCCTGGGACAGGGGGCTAGTGGCTACACCTTC.

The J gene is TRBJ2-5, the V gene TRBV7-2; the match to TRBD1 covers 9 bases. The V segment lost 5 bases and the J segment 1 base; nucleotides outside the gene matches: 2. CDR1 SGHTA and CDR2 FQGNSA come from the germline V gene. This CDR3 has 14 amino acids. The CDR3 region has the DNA TGTGCCAGCAGCCAGACAGGGGGCCAAGAGACCCAGTACTTC. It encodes CASSQTGGQETQYF.

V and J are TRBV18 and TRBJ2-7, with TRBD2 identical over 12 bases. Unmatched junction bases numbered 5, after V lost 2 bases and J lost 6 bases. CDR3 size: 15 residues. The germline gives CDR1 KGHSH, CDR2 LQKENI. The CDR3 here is CASSPATSGSAEQYF. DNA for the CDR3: TGTGCCAGCTCACCAGCGACTAGCGGGAGCGCCGAGCAGTACTTC.

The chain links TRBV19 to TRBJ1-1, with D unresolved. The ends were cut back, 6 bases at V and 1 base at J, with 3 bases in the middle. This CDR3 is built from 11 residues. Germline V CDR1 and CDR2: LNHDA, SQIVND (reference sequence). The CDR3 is CASSKNTEAFF. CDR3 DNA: TGTGCCAGTAGCAAGAACACTGAAGCTTTCTTT.

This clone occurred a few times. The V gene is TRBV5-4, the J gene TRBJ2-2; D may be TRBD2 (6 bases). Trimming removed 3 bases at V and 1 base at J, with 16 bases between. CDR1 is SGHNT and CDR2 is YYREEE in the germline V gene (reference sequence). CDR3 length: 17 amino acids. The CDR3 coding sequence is TGTGCCAGCAGCTCCCGGGGAGGCAGTTGGAACACCGGGGAGCTGTTTTTT. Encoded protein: CASSSRGGSWNTGELFF.

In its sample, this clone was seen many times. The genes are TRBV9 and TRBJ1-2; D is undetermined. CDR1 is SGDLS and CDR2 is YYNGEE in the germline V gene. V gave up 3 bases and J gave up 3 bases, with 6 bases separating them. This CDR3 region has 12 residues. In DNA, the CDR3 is TGTGCCAGCAGCGGGAGGTACTATGGCTACACCTTC. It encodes CASSGRYYGYTF.

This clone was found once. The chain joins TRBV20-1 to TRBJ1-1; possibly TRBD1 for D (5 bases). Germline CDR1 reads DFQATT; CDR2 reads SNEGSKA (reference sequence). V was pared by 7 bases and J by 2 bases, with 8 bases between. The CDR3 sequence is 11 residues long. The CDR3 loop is CSGGTNTEAFF. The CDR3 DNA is TGCAGTGGGGGCACCAACACTGAAGCTTTCTTT.

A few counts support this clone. The CDR3 bases are TGTGCCAGCAGCCGCGGACTAGCGGGACAAGAGACCCAGTACTTC. Translating it yields CASSRGLAGQETQYF. The chain recombines TRBV9 with TRBJ2-5, with 12 bases matching TRBD2. Germline V gives CDR1 SGDLS, CDR2 YYNGEE. After removal of 4 bases from V and 2 bases from J, the junction contained 3 bases not matched to a gene. This CDR3 is 15 amino acids long.

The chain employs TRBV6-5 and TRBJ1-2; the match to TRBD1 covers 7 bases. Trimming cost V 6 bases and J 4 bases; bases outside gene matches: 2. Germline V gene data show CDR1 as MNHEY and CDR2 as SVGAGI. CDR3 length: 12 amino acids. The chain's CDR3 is CASRGQSYGYTF. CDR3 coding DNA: TGTGCCAGCAGGGGACAGTCCTATGGCTACACCTTC.

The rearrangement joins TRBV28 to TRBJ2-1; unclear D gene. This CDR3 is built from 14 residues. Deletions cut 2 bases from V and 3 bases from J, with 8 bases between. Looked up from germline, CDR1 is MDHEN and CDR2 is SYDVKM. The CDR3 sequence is CASSLGSGYNEQFF. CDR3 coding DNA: TGTGCCAGCAGTTTAGGGTCGGGCTACAATGAGCAGTTCTTC.

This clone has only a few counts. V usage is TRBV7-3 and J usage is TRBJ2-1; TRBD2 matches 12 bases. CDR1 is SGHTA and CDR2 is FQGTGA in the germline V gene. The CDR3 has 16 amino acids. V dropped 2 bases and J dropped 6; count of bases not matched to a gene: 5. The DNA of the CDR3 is TGTGCCAGCAGCTTATCTAGCGGGGGGGCGGCCAATGAGCAGTTCTTC. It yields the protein CASSLSSGGAANEQFF.

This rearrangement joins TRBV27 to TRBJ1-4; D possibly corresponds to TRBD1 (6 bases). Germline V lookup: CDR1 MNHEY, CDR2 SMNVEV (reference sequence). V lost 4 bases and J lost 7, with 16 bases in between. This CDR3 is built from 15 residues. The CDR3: CASSSIYRDREKLFF. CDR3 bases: TGTGCCAGCAGTTCAATCTACAGGGATCGTGAAAAACTGTTTTTT.

This CDR3 reads CASSLGEGRETQYF. Written as DNA, the CDR3 is TGCGCCAGCAGCTTGGGGGAGGGACGGGAGACCCAGTACTTC. The chain couples TRBV5-1 to TRBJ2-5; 7 nucleotides align to TRBD2. V shed 0 bases and J 5 bases; nucleotides not matched to a gene: 4. This CDR3 spans 14 amino acids. Germline CDR1 SGHRS, CDR2 YFSETQ.

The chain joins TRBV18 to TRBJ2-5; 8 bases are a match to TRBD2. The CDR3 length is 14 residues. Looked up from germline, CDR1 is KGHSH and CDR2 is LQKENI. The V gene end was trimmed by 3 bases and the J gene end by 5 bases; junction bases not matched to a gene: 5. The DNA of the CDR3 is TGTGCCAGCTCACCCGGGAGGGGCCGGGAGACCCAGTACTTC. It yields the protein CASSPGRGRETQYF.

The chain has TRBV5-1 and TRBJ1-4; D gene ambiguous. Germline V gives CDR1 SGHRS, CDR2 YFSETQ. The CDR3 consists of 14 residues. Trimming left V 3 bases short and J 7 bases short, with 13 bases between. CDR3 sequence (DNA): TGCGCCAGCAGCTCCGGGGAGGTTAGTGAAAAACTGTTTTTT. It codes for CASSSGEVSEKLFF.

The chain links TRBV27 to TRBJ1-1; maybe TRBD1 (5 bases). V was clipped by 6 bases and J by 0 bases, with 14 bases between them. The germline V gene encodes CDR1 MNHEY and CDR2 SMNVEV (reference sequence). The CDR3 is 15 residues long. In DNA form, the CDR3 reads TGTGCCAGCAGGCCGATTGACAGAATGAACACTGAAGCTTTCTTT. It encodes CASRPIDRMNTEAFF.